This T cell receptor (beta chain) was sequenced in a study of PD-L1 blockade in urothelial cancer. Across the study: Patients had been given 0 to 3 earlier chemotherapy regimens. Blood was analyzed 3 weeks (second dose) and 6 weeks after treatment start.

Stated time point: peripheral blood 6 weeks after treatment start. A total of 1 to 8 samples per patient were collected pretreatment and on-treatment. Clones were sequenced by immunoSEQ multiplex PCR, and TCRdb holds only the in-frame ones, with some missing. The sample holds roughly 76,000 clones; around 93% are singletons and the top ten take 0.87%. From germline, CDR1 is SGHAT and CDR2 FQNNGV. The V end lost 1 base, the J end lost 4 bases, and 7 bases lay between the germline ends. This CDR3 contains 14 residues. The sequenced sample was PBMCs, obtained around atezolizumab (anti-PD-L1) treatment. The sequence derives from a woman over 75 with urothelial cancer. This chain uses TRBV11-2 with TRBJ2-2; tentative D call: TRBD2 (6 bases). The CDR3: CASSLVGGTGELFF. In DNA form, the CDR3 reads TGTGCCAGCAGCTTAGTCGGGGGCACCGGGGAGCTGTTTTTT.